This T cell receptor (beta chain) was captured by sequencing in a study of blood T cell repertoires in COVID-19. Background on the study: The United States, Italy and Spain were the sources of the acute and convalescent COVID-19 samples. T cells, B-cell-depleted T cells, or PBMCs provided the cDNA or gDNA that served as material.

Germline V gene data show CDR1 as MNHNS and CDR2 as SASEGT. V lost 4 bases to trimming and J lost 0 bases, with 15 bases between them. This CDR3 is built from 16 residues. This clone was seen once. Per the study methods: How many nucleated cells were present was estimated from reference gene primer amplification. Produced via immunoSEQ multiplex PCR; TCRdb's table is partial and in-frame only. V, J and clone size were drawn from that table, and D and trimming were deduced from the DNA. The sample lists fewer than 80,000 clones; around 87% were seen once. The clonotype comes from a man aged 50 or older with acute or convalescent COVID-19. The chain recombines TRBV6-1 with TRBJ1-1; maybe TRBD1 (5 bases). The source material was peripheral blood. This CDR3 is CASSGRPLRVNTEAFF. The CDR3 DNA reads TGTGCCAGCAGTGGGCGGCCCCTCAGGGTGAACACTGAAGCTTTCTTT.